Detailed here is one T cell receptor beta chain. No antigen is known for it. Base qualities are not recorded, but no much larger clone differs from it by a single base. Explained via the paper, the time point label denotes: patch test 1, 2 weeks after DPC sensitization. This specimen's treatment or condition label, interpreted: therapeutic diphenylcyclopropenone sensitization with weekly scalp DPC. At each patch-test visit, blood was drawn before the patch test was applied. Patients were eligible if aged 18 to 70, diagnosed with alopecia and judged suitable for DPC therapy, and pregnant patients were excluded. Total RNA was extracted from unfractionated whole blood collected in Tempus Blood RNA tubes. This entry comes from a study of human T cells and chemical hapten exposure listed by TCRdb under 2021. As for the study more broadly: For sensitization, 2% DPC in acetone was applied to a roughly 2 cm by roughly 2 cm area of upper inner arm skin. Weekly therapeutic DPC doses were additionally applied to the scalp of patients throughout the roughly 25-week study period. Patch tests used Finn chambers with 0.01% DPC on the upper back, scored after 6 days by International Contact Dermatitis Research Group standards. Most of the patients in the cohort were female, and the cohort covered alopecia areata with under or over 50% scalp involvement, alopecia totalis and alopecia universalis. Libraries were pooled for sequencing, and per-sample TCR yields varied mainly because of small differences in library volumes within the pool. This study followed changes in the peripheral blood TCR repertoire in vivo during primary and secondary sensitization of alopecia patients to the hapten diphenylcyclopropenone (DPC). Patient blood was sampled pre-sensitization (week 0) and at 2, 6 and about 24 weeks after DPC sensitization. Around 30 alopecia patients provided blood for TCR sequencing at one to four time points (pre-sensitization, 2, 6 and 24 weeks). Broader findings and caveats from the paper: Because all patients had alopecia, a presumed autoimmune disease, the immune response of the patients might differ from that of healthy individuals. DPC sensitization did not change how many TCRs were above 1 in 1000 frequency, and no evidence was found of alterations in global repertoire structure. A positive correlation was found between the number of PT1 expanded TCRs and patch test score, with significance reached at thresholds 8, 16 and 32 but not 4. Significantly more large CDR3 similarity clusters were formed by expanded TCRs than by pre-sensitization or healthy control sets, consistent with antigen-driven responses. After repeated subsampling, the strength of the expansion versus patch-test correlation and the threshold at which it became significant changed.

Library method: RACE. The data were produced on a NextSeq 500. Library preparation attached unique molecular identifiers to individual cDNA molecules for quantitative, reproducible TCR counting. From each blood RNA sample, both TCR alpha and TCR beta chains were sequenced. The original pipeline was this. The median number of TCRs per sample was 85,000 to 100,000, ranging from roughly 20,000 to 700,000. V, J and CDR3 annotation of the TCR reads was carried out using the Decombinator software suite. To make PS versus PT1 abundance plots, every sample was subsampled to the same number of TCRs (28,000). TCRs were defined as expanded if absent before sensitization and observed at least eight times at the 2-week time point. TCRdb applied fastp at Q25 and MiXCR to the public reads, then kept only in-frame beta chains. Each record represents a unique CDR3 protein, reported with the most common genes and DNA among its rows. TCRdb, not the authors, supplied the V and J calls. The sample has 370,000 or so distinct CDR3 sequences on record, about 4.8% of them singletons. Under 3% of the sample is in the top ten clones.

This TCR was recovered from a woman in her fifties or sixties with alopecia areata. Some clones in this sample may be carry-over from other donors' samples. The source material was whole blood, sampled in connection with sensitization to the hapten diphenylcyclopropenone (DPC).

The DNA sequence is TGTGCCAGCACCAGGGGTTCCAGGGCTAACTATGGCTACACCTTC. Translated, this gives CASTRGSRANYGYTF. The chain is encoded by TRBV6-6 joined to TRBJ1-2; perhaps TRBD1 is the D gene, with 6 bases matching. The CDR3 contains 15 residues, cysteine and phenylalanine counted. The retained sequence is limited to the CDR3, 45 bases, with the frame set at the first base. Cut back by 7 bases and 0 bases, the V and J ends lie 15 bases apart. CDR1 and CDR2 were assigned from the germline V gene (reference sequence) as MNHNY and SVGAGI.